The sequence of this T cell receptor (beta chain) was determined in a study of cytomegalovirus exposure and HLA in healthy donors. Regarding this clone: The antigen remains unidentified.

Whole-study findings and limits: An Asian-associated ancestry cluster reportedly showed fewer N-insertions than the roughly 600-donor mean in a later analysis. A further, later analysis showed that HLA-associated TCR beta chains (compared with equally common others) were more clonally expanded. Cytomegalovirus status, reportedly, was diagnosed with high specificity and sensitivity by the classifier.

The PCR had 60 Vbeta and 13 Jbeta primers. Sequencing was performed with immunoSEQ multiplex PCR; in TCRdb, only in-frame clones are kept and a portion is missing. The sample has roughly 140,000 clones, around 80% seen once; the top ten hold more than 1.2%. Input material: PBMCs. The receptor was derived from a man aged 18 to 29 in good health and CMV-seronegative.

CDR3 bases: TGCGCCAGCAGCAAACCACAGGGGGTGGGCACAGATACGCAGTATTTT. Translating it yields CASSKPQGVGTDTQYF. The chain employs TRBV5-1 and TRBJ2-3; 8 bases match TRBD1. The CDR3 runs to 16 residues. CDR1 and CDR2 from the germline V gene are SGHRS and YFSETQ. V dropped 4 bases and J dropped 1; count of bases not matched to a gene: 8.